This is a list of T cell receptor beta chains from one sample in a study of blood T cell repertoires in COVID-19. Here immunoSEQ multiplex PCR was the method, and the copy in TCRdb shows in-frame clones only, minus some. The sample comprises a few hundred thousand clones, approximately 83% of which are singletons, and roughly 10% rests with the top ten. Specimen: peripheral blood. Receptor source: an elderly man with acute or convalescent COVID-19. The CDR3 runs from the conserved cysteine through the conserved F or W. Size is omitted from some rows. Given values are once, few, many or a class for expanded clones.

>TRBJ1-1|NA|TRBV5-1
CASSVQGSATEAFF
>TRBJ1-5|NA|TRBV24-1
CATSDPGQGAGNQPQHF
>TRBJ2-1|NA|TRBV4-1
CASSQYSGRSYNEQFF
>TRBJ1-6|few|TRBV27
CASSLRRPGSSGSPLHF
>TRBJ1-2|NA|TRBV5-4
CASSLDRNYGYTF
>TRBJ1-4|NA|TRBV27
CASSTAGLLEKLFF
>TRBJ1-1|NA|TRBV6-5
CASSRRAEAFF
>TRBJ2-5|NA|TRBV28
CASSRYRGRETQYF
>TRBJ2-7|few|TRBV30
CAWSEARGTTFWEQYF
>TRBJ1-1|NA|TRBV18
CASSLDSMNTEAFF
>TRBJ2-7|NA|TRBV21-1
CASSNGRQGPPEYEQYF
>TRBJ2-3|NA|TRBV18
CASSPPSQGTDTQYF
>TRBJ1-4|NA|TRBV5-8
CASSSRGHREKLFF
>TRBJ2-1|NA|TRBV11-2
CASSPTSGSYNEQFF
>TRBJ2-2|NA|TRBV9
CASSVTQGAPGELFF
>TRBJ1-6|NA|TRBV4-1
CASSQDLRDSSPLHF
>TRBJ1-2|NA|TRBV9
CASSAIDRGRTNYGYTF
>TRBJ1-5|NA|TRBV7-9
CASSLGTGEQPQHF
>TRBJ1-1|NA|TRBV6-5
CASSSRGTGVDEAFF
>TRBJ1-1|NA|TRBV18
CASSPLDRGATEAFF
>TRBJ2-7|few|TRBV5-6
CASSFDRGSYEQYF
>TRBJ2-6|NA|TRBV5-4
CASNRDSHSGANVLTF
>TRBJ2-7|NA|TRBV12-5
CASGLVHGTAYEQYF
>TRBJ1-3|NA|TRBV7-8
CASSLDALGSGNTIYF
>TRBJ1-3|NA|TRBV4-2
CASSQQATGGSGNTIYF
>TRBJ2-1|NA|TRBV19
CATRDFNRNEQFF
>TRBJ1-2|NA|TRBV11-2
CASSRTDRNYGYTF
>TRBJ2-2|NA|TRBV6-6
CASSKRTGGEGGELFF
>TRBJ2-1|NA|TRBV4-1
CASSQGGLTYNEQFF